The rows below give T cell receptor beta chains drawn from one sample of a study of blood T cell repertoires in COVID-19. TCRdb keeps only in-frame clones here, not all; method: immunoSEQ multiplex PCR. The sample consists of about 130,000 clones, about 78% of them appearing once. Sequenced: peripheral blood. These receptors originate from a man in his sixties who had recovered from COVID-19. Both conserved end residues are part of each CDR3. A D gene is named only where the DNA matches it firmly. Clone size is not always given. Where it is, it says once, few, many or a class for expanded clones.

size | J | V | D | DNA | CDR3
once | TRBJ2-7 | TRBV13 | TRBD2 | TGTGCCAGCAGCCAAACTAGCGGGAGAAGCGAGCAGTACTTC | CASSQTSGRSEQYF
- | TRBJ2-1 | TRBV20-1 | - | TGCAGTGCTCCAGTCCTTAATGAGCAGTTCTTC | CSAPVLNEQFF
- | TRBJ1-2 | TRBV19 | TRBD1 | TGTGCCAGTAGTATGGACAGGGGTGGTCGAGGTGGCTACACCTTC | CASSMDRGGRGGYTF
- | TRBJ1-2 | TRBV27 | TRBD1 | TGTGCCAGCAGTAGACAGGGGGAGGGCTATGGCTACACCTTC | CASSRQGEGYGYTF
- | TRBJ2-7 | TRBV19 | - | TGTGCCAGTAGCACCCTCAGGGGCGAGCAGTACTTC | CASSTLRGEQYF
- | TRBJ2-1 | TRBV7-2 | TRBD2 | TGTGCCAGCAGGACTAGCGCTAGCTCCTACAATGAGCAGTTCTTC | CASRTSASSYNEQFF
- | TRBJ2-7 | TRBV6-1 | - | TGTGCCAGCAGTGAAGACAGGACTAATTACGAGCAGTACTTC | CASSEDRTNYEQYF
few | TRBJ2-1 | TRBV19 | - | TGTGCCAGTACTGAGCGGAGCTACAATGAGCAGTTCTTC | CASTERSYNEQFF
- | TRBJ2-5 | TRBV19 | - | TGTGCCAGTAAAGTAACACAGGGTCCCCAAGAGACCCAGTACTTC | CASKVTQGPQETQYF
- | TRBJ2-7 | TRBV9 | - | TGTGCCAGCAGCCCCCGGACTGGCTACGAGCAGTACTTC | CASSPRTGYEQYF
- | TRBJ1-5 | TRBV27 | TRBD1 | TGTGCCAGCAGTCCATTAGGACAGGGAGGGGTCCAGCCCCAGCATTTT | CASSPLGQGGVQPQHF
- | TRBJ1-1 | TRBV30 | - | TGTGCGGGGGGTGACGGTCCTTCTGAAGCTTTCTTT | CAGGDGPSEAFF
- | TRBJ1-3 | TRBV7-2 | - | TGTGCCAGCAGCTTAGCAGGCAGGCTGGACACCATATATTTT | CASSLAGRLDTIYF
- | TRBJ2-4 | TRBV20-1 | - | TGCAGTGCCCAGACCAAAAACATTCAGTACTTC | CSAQTKNIQYF
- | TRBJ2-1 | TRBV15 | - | TGTGCCACCAGCAGAGACCTAGTCGAGCGGCGGGCCAGCTCCTACAATGAGCAGTTCTTC | CATSRDLVERRASSYNEQFF
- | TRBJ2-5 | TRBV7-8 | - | TGTGCCAGCAGCTCCCGCACAGGACAAGAGACCCAGTACTTC | CASSSRTGQETQYF
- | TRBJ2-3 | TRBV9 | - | TGTGCCAGCAGCGTAGCGGTCGGGGTGGCAGATACGCAGTATTTT | CASSVAVGVADTQYF
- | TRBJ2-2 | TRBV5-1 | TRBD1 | TGCGCCAGCAGCTTACAGGGGGCAACCGGGGAGCTGTTTTTT | CASSLQGATGELFF
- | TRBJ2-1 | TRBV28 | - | TGTGCCAGCAGATCTGTAAATGAGCAGTTCTTC | CASRSVNEQFF
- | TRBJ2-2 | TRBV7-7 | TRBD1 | TGTGCTAGCAGCATCGATGACAGGGGCGCCGGGGAGCTGTTTTTT | CASSIDDRGAGELFF
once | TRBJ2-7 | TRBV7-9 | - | TGTGCCAGCAGCTTATTAAGGGAACTAGTAGAGTACGAGCAGTACTTC | CASSLLRELVEYEQYF
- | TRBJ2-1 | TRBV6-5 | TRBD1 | TGTGCCAGCAGCCTCGGACAGGGGGTTGTCAATGAGCAGTTCTTC | CASSLGQGVVNEQFF
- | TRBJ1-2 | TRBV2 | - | TGTGCCAGCAGTCAGGCCTCCAGCTATGGCTACACCTTC | CASSQASSYGYTF
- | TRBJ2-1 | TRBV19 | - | TGTGCAGCCAGCGGCAGCTCCTACAATGAGCAGTTCTTC | CAASGSSYNEQFF
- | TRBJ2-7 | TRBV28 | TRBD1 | TGTGCCAGCAGTTTATGGGGACAGGGTTTGACTTACGAGCAGTACTTC | CASSLWGQGLTYEQYF
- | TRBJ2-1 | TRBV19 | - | TGTGCCAGTAGTATCTTGGGGGGAGGGGGCTCCTACAATGAGCAGTTCTTC | CASSILGGGGSYNEQFF
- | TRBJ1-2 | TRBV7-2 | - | TGTGCCAGCAGCGGACGAGGGGAGGCGGCTAACTATGGCTACACCTTC | CASSGRGEAANYGYTF
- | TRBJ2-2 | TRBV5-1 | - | TGCGCCAGCAGCTTGGGGGCCAGGCCCACGAACACCGGGGAGCTGTTTTTT | CASSLGARPTNTGELFF
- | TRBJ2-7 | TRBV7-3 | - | TGTGCTCAGGGGAGCCACGAGCAGTACTTC | CAQGSHEQYF
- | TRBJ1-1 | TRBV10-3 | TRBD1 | TGTGCCATCAGTGACGGCAGGGGGGTTTGGGGCACTGAAGCTTTCTTT | CAISDGRGVWGTEAFF
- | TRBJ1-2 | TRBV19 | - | TGTGCCAGTTACTCATATGGCTACACCTTC | CASYSYGYTF
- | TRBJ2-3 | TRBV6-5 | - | TGTGCCAGCAGTCTAGGGGCAGGGAGGACAGATACGCAGTATTTT | CASSLGAGRTDTQYF
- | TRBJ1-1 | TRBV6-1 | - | TGTGCCAGCAGTGAAGGTGTGGGCCCCACTGAAGCTTTCTTT | CASSEGVGPTEAFF
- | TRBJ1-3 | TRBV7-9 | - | TGTGCCAGCAGCTTAGATGGGCAGCTGGGAAACACCATATATTTT | CASSLDGQLGNTIYF
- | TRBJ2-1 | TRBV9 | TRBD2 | TGTGCCAGCAGCGCCCTTGGGAGCGGGAGTTACAATGAGCAGTTCTTC | CASSALGSGSYNEQFF
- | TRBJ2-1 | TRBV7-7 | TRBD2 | TGTGCTAGCAGCTTAGGGCTAGCGGAAACCAATGAGCAGTTCTTC | CASSLGLAETNEQFF
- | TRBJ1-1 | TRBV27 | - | TGTGCCAGCAGTTTCGGGGGGCGGGCTTTCTTT | CASSFGGRAFF
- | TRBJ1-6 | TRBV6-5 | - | TGTGCCAGCAGTTACGTTCGTAATTCACCCCTCCACTTT | CASSYVRNSPLHF
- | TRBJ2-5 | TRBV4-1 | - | TGCGCCAGCAGCCAAGATAGAGGGAGGGAGACCCAGTACTTC | CASSQDRGRETQYF
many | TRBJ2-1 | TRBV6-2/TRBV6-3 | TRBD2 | TGTGCCAGCAGTTACACCGGGACTAGCGGGAATCATCACACCCAATGGGAGCAGTTCTTC | CASSYTGTSGNHHTQWEQFF
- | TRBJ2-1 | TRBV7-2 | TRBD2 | TGTGCCAGCAGCCTTAAGCTAAGGGAGGGTGAGCAGTTCTTC | CASSLKLREGEQFF
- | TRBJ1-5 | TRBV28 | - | TGTGCCAGCACCCCGGGAGGGATCAATCAGCCCCAGCATTTT | CASTPGGINQPQHF
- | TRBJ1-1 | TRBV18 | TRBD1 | TGTGCCAGCTCACTCGGACAGGGAGGGTCGGGGACTGAAGCTTTCTTT | CASSLGQGGSGTEAFF
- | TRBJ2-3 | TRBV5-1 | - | TGCGCCAGCAGCGTCCAGGGCTGGACAGATACGCAGTATTTT | CASSVQGWTDTQYF